These T cell receptor beta chains were read from a single sample in a study of blood T cells in healthy people across ages. MiXCR, applied by TCRdb to the 5' RACE reads, yields one record per CDR3 protein. The table lists around 1,000,000 distinct CDR3 sequences, almost 25% of them singletons. This same sample was also taken into another study, of T cells of mothers and their children.

Sequencing was done on a sample of blood. The source is a girl between 2 and 10 years old in good health. Both conserved end residues are part of each CDR3. D genes are given only for firm matches. Not all rows give a size; the values are once, few, many and, for expanded clones, a class.

d_gene: TRBD2; len: 10; v_gene: TRBV5-6; abundance: few; j_gene: TRBJ2-1; CDR3nt: TGTGCCAGCGGCGGGAGTGAGCAGTTCTTC; CDR3aa: CASGGSEQFF
d_gene: .; len: 16; v_gene: TRBV5-1; abundance: few; j_gene: TRBJ1-1; CDR3nt: TGCGCCAGCAGCTTGACAGCGGGTTTGGGTGGCACTGAAGCTTTCTTT; CDR3aa: CASSLTAGLGGTEAFF
d_gene: .; len: 14; v_gene: TRBV29-1; abundance: few; j_gene: TRBJ1-3; CDR3nt: TGCAGCGTTGAGGTTAGGGGCTCTGGAAACACCATATATTTT; CDR3aa: CSVEVRGSGNTIYF
d_gene: .; len: 11; v_gene: TRBV29-1; abundance: .; j_gene: TRBJ2-7; CDR3nt: TGCAGCGGGGGCAGGGCCGACGAGCAGTACTTC; CDR3aa: CSGGRADEQYF
d_gene: .; len: 12; v_gene: TRBV6-1; abundance: .; j_gene: TRBJ2-1; CDR3nt: TGTGCCAGCACCATGGCATACAATGAGCAGTTCTTC; CDR3aa: CASTMAYNEQFF
d_gene: .; len: 14; v_gene: TRBV5-5; abundance: .; j_gene: TRBJ2-1; CDR3nt: TGTGCCAGCAGCTTTATACAGTTGGGCAATGAGCAGTTCTTC; CDR3aa: CASSFIQLGNEQFF
d_gene: TRBD2; len: 13; v_gene: TRBV20-1; abundance: .; j_gene: TRBJ2-3; CDR3nt: TGCAGTGAGACCCTAGCGGGAAGAGATACGCAGTATTTT; CDR3aa: CSETLAGRDTQYF
d_gene: .; len: 14; v_gene: TRBV20-1; abundance: .; j_gene: TRBJ2-7; CDR3nt: TGCAGTGCTAGATCGCCGTTACGCTCCTACGAGCAGTACTTC; CDR3aa: CSARSPLRSYEQYF
d_gene: .; len: 13; v_gene: TRBV6-5; abundance: .; j_gene: TRBJ2-1; CDR3nt: TGTGCCAGCAGTTACGGGGGGTGGCTGGCAGAGTTCTTC; CDR3aa: CASSYGGWLAEFF
d_gene: TRBD1; len: 16; v_gene: TRBV7-2; abundance: few; j_gene: TRBJ2-2; CDR3nt: TGTGCCACCACCGGGACAGGGATGACAGTAACCGGGGAGCTGTTTTTT; CDR3aa: CATTGTGMTVTGELFF